A single sample is the source of the 18 T cell receptor beta chains below, sequenced in a study of glioma-infiltrating T cells after dendritic cell vaccination. Repertoires were generated with immunoSEQ multiplex PCR, while TCRdb's copy carries only in-frame clones and drops some. The sample lists tens of thousands of clones, about 85% occurring once. Specified time point: after dendritic cell vaccination, including at tumor progression/relapse. The specimen was blood, collected after dendritic cell vaccination. These receptors originate from a human donor with glioblastoma.

This clone was counted between two and nine times. The chain employs TRBV4-3 and TRBJ2-7; 7 bases map to TRBD1. The CDR3 is 15 amino acids. The ends lost 3 bases at V and 2 bases at J; junction bases unmatched: 7. Germline V gene lookup returns CDR1 LGHNA and CDR2 YSLEER. In DNA form, the CDR3 reads TGCGCCAGCAGCCAGGATAAAGGGACAGCCTACGAGCAGTACTTC. Protein sequence: CASSQDKGTAYEQYF.

The chain links TRBV7-8 to TRBJ2-7; perhaps TRBD1 as D (5 bases). V was cut by 3 bases and J by 4 bases, with 7 bases left in between. Germline lookup yields CDR1 SGHVS and CDR2 FQNEAQ. CDR3 size: 12 residues. CDR3 residues: CASSFSGYEQYF. CDR3 nucleotide sequence: TGTGCCAGCAGCTTCTCAGGGTACGAGCAGTACTTC.

This clone was counted a single time. This sequence joins TRBV9 and TRBJ2-1, with TRBD2 identical over 9 bases. The length of the CDR3 is 16 residues. From germline, CDR1 is SGDLS and CDR2 YYNGEE. V lost 4 bases to trimming and J lost 6 bases; unmatched junction nucleotides: 11. The CDR3 DNA follows: TGTGCCAGCAGCCCCAGGGGGGCGGGGGGGCCCAATGAGCAGTTCTTC. Amino acids: CASSPRGAGGPNEQFF.

In its sample, this clone was seen a few times. The chain is built from TRBV27 and TRBJ1-6; 9 nucleotides line up with TRBD1. Germline assignment: CDR1 MNHEY and CDR2 SMNVEV (reference sequence). Trimming cost V 7 bases and J 9 bases; bases outside gene matches: 19. This CDR3 is 18 amino acids long. This CDR3 is CASTRGQGLRKISSPLHF. CDR3 nucleotides: TGTGCCAGCACCAGGGGACAGGGCCTGCGTAAGATTAGTTCACCCCTCCACTTT.

The DNA of the CDR3 is TGTGCCAGCAGCCGAATAGGGGGTGAGCAGTTCTTC. Amino acid sequence: CASSRIGGEQFF. This chain uses TRBV7-9 with TRBJ2-1; possible D gene TRBD1, 6 bases. The V end was cut by 5 bases, the J end by 9 bases, with 11 bases between. The CDR3 consists of 12 residues. The V gene's germline CDR1 is SEHNR and CDR2 FQNEAQ (reference sequence).

In DNA, the CDR3 is TGTGCCAGCAGTTTGTTACCGGGGAGCAATCAGCCCCAGCATTTT. Protein sequence: CASSLLPGSNQPQHF. This chain links TRBV6-8 with TRBJ1-5; D not resolved. The V end was cut by 4 bases, the J end by 1 base, with 11 bases between. Germline CDR1 MNHGY, CDR2 SAAAGT. The CDR3 has 15 residues.

V is TRBV29-1 and J is TRBJ2-1; D unresolved. Germline V gene sequence: CDR1 SQVTM, CDR2 ANQGSEA. The CDR3 sequence is 10 residues long. The V and J ends lost 8 bases and 5 bases respectively, with 7 bases between them. The CDR3 loop reads CSTRDNEQFF. In DNA, the CDR3 is TGCAGCACCCGCGACAATGAGCAGTTCTTC.

V usage is TRBV29-1 and J usage is TRBJ2-2, with D maybe TRBD1 (6 bases). This CDR3 has 14 residues. The germline V gene encodes CDR1 SQVTM and CDR2 ANQGSEA. V lost 4 bases and J lost 6, with 15 bases in between. The CDR3 DNA is TGCAGCGTTGCGGGAACAGGGCGCGCCGGGGAGCTGTTTTTT. This encodes CSVAGTGRAGELFF.

The sample holds one count of this clone. The rearrangement links TRBV5-6 to TRBJ1-5, with 7 bases that match TRBD1. Trimming took 2 bases from V and 4 from J; bases not matched to a gene: 3. This CDR3 region has 14 residues. Germline CDR1 and CDR2: SGHDT and YYEEEE. In nucleotides, the CDR3 is TGTGCCAGCAGCTTCGGGACAGAAAATCAGCCCCAGCATTTT. This codes for CASSFGTENQPQHF. The full variable domain, completed using reference TRBV5-6 and TRBJ1-5, is DAGVTQSPTHLIKTRGQQVTLRCSPKSGHDTVSWYQQALGQGPQFIFQYYEEEERQRGNFPDRFSGHQFPNYSSELNVNALLLGDSALYLCASSFGTENQPQHFGDGTRLSIL.

The chain's CDR3 is CASTDPGQGYNEQFF. DNA for the CDR3: TGTGCCAGTACCGACCCGGGACAGGGTTACAATGAGCAGTTCTTC. V and J are TRBV19 and TRBJ2-1; TRBD1 matches 9 bases. The germline gives CDR1 LNHDA, CDR2 SQIVND (reference sequence). Trimming at V came to 7 bases and at J to 4 bases, leaving 8 bases not matched to a gene. The CDR3 has 15 amino acids.

CDR3: CASSLSQGLNEKLFF. The CDR3 bases are TGTGCCAGCAGCTTAAGCCAGGGCCTAAATGAAAAACTGTTTTTT. This chain uses TRBV7-2 with TRBJ1-4; perhaps TRBD1 as D (5 bases). The V gene's germline CDR1 is SGHTA and CDR2 FQGNSA. The CDR3 totals 15 residues. The germline V and J ends were trimmed by 2 bases and 5 bases, with 12 bases remaining between them.

This chain links TRBV5-1 with TRBJ2-1, with 9 positions matching TRBD2. V trimming: 3 bases; J trimming: 7 bases; junction bases outside the gene matches: 11. The CDR3 is 16 amino acids. Germline loops: CDR1 SGHRS, CDR2 YFSETQ. CDR3: CASSWGSGRSWNEQFF. CDR3 bases: TGCGCCAGCAGCTGGGGCAGCGGGAGGTCGTGGAATGAGCAGTTCTTC.

V is TRBV30 and J is TRBJ2-1; the D gene is possibly TRBD1 (5 bases). The CDR3 extends over 13 amino acids. The germline CDR1 and CDR2 sequences are GTSNPN and SVGIG (reference sequence). Trimming pared 3 bases from V and 6 bases from J, leaving 12 bases between. CDR3 bases: TGTGCCTGGAGCAGGGATGGATCCAATGAGCAGTTCTTC. Translating it yields CAWSRDGSNEQFF.

The chain has TRBV10-3 and TRBJ2-3; the match to TRBD2 covers 8 bases. The CDR3 consists of 18 residues. V lost 2 bases to trimming and J lost 3 bases; unmatched junction nucleotides: 13. Germline V gene sequence: CDR1 ENHRY, CDR2 SYGVKD. CDR3 protein: CAISERPGAGGTTDTQYF. CDR3 sequence (DNA): TGTGCCATCAGTGAGAGACCCGGGGCGGGGGGCACTACAGATACGCAGTATTTT.

The V and J genes are TRBV13 and TRBJ2-7, with 10 bases lining up with TRBD1. The CDR3 runs 16 residues. The V segment lost 5 bases and the J segment 2 bases; nucleotides outside the gene matches: 9. CDR1 is PRHDT and CDR2 is FYEKMQ in the germline V gene (reference sequence). CDR3 residues: CASSTQDRGSTYEQYF. The CDR3 DNA is TGTGCCAGCAGCACCCAGGACAGGGGGTCCACCTACGAGCAGTACTTC.

The genes are TRBV6-1 and TRBJ2-7; TRBD2 agrees at 8 bases. V was clipped by 11 bases and J by 1 base; unmatched bases: 10. Looked up from germline, CDR1 is MNHNS and CDR2 is SASEGT. The CDR3 length is 14 residues. CDR3: CAVGGGRLSYEQYF. CDR3 DNA sequence: TGTGCCGTCGGCGGGGGGCGGCTTTCCTACGAGCAGTACTTC.

The chain employs TRBV12-5 and TRBJ2-7; D is uncertain. V lost 0 bases and J lost 3, with 6 bases in between. The CDR3 runs to 13 residues. From germline, CDR1 is LGHNT and CDR2 FRNRAP. CDR3 residues: CASGLVGFYEQYF. CDR3 sequence (DNA): TGTGCTAGTGGTTTGGTTGGCTTCTACGAGCAGTACTTC. The entire variable domain, with the rest obtained from reference TRBV12-5 and TRBJ2-7, is as follows: DARVTQTPRHKVTEMGQEVTMRCQPILGHNTVFWYRQTMMQGLELLAYFRNRAPLDDSGMPKDRFSAEMPDATLATLKIQPSEPRDSAVYFCASGLVGFYEQYFGPGTRLTVT.

V gene TRBV27 combines with J gene TRBJ2-1; D perhaps matches TRBD1 (5 bases). V gave up 6 bases and J gave up 2 bases, with 14 bases separating them. Per the germline V gene, CDR1 is MNHEY and CDR2 is SMNVEV (reference sequence). The CDR3 covers 15 residues. The CDR3 sequence is CASREFRVAYNEQFF. The CDR3 bases are TGTGCCAGCAGGGAATTCAGGGTTGCCTACAATGAGCAGTTCTTC.